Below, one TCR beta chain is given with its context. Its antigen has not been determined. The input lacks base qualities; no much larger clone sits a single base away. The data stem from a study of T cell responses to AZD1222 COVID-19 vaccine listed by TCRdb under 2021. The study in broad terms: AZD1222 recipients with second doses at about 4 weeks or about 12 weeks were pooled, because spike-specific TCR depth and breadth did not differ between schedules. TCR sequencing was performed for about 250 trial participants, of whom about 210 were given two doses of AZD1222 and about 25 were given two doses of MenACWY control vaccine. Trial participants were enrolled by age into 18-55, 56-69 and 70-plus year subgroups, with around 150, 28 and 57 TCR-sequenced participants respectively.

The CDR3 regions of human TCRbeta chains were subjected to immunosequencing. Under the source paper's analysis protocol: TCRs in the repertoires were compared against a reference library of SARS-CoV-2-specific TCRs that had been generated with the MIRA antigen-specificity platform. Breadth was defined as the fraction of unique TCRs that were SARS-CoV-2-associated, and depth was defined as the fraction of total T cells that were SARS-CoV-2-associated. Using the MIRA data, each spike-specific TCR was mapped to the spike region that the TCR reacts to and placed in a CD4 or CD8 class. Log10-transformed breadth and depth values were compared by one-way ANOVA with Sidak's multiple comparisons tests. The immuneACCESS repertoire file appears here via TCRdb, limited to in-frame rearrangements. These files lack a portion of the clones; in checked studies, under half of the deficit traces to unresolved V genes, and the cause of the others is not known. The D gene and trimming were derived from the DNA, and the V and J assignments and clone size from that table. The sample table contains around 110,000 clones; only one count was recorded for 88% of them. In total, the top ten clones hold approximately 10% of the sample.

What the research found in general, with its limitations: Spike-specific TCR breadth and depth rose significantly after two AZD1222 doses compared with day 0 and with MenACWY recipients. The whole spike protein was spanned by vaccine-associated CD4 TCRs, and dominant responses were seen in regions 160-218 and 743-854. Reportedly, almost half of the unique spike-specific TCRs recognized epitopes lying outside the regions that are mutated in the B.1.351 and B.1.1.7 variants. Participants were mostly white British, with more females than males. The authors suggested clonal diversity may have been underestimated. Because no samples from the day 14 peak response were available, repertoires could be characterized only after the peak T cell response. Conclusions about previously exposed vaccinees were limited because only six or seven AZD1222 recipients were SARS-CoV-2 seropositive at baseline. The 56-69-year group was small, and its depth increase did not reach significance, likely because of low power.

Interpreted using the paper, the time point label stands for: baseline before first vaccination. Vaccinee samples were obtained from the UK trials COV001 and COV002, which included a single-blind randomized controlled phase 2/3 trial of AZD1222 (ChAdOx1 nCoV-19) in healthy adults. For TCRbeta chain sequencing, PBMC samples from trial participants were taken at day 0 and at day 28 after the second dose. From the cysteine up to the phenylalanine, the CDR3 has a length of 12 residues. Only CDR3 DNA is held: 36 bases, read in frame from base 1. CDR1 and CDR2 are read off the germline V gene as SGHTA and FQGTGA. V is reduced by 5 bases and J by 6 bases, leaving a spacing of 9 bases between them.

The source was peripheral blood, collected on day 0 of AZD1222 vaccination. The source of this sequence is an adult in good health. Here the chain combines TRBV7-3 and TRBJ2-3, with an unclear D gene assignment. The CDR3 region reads CASSPLGDTQYF. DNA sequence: TGTGCCAGCAGCCCGCTCGGGGATACGCAGTATTTT.